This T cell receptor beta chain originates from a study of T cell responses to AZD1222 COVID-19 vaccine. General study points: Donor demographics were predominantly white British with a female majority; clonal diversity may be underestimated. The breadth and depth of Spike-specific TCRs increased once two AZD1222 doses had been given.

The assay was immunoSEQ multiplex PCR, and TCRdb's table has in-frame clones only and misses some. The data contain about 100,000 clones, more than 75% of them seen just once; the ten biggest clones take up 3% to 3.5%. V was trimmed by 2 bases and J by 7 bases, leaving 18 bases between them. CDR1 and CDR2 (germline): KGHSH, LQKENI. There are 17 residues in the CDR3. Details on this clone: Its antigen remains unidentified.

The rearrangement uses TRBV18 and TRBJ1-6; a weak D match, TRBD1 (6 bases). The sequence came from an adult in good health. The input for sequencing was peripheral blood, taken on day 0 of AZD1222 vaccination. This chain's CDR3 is CASSPERFGQRNSPLHF. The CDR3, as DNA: TGTGCCAGCTCACCAGAGAGGTTCGGACAGAGAAATTCACCCCTCCACTTT.